This TCR beta chain was identified during a study of cytomegalovirus exposure and HLA in healthy donors. Study context: Among the approximately 410 genotyped donors, around 81% were placed in the Caucasian-associated ancestry cluster.

This clone was observed a few times. Its cognate antigen is unknown. Findings of the study overall: A classifier reportedly called cytomegalovirus status with high sensitivity and specificity. Relative to equally common others, HLA-associated TCR beta chains showed greater clonal expansion in a later analysis. In a later analysis, TCR beta V- and J-gene trimming showed a link to a missense DCLRE1C variant.

The PCR used 60 Vbeta and 13 Jbeta primers. Assay: immunoSEQ multiplex PCR; the TCRdb copy retains only in-frame clones and omits some. The sample carries about 180,000 clones, about 81% recorded once. The sequence was obtained from a woman in her 30s in good health and CMV-seronegative. The sequenced sample consisted of PBMCs.

The CDR3 spells CASSLSDTQYF. The CDR3 nucleotides are TGTGCCAGCAGTTTATCTGATACGCAGTATTTT. The rearrangement uses TRBV28 and TRBJ2-3; D is unclear. CDR3 length: 11 residues. The V gene lost 1 base and the J gene lost 6 bases, with 2 bases spanning the gap. The germline V gene has CDR1 MDHEN and CDR2 SYDVKM.